The next 29 T cell receptor beta chains were all read from a single sample in a study of cytomegalovirus exposure and HLA in healthy donors. PCR employed 60 Vbeta and 13 Jbeta primers. The repertoire was sequenced with immunoSEQ multiplex PCR; TCRdb's copy has only in-frame clones and lacks some. The sample carries some 130,000 clones, 80% recorded once. Sequencing was performed on PBMCs. The receptors originated from a male donor in good health and CMV-seronegative.

The J gene is TRBJ2-5, the V gene TRBV18; D not resolved. There are 13 residues in the CDR3. Germline assignment: CDR1 KGHSH and CDR2 LQKENI. The germline V and J ends were trimmed by 0 bases and 2 bases, with 4 bases remaining between them. CDR3 protein: CASSPPPQETQYF. The CDR3 bases are TGTGCCAGCTCACCACCCCCACAAGAGACCCAGTACTTC.

This rearrangement joins TRBV4-3 to TRBJ2-1, with 7 bases fitting TRBD2. Germline CDR1 LGHNA, CDR2 YSLEER. This CDR3 contains 18 residues. V was clipped by 4 bases and J by 0 bases; unmatched bases: 12. For the CDR3, the DNA is TGCGCCAGCAGCCCGGGCCCCGGGGGGTCCTCCTCCTACAATGAGCAGTTCTTC. This codes for CASSPGPGGSSSYNEQFF.

The chain employs TRBV10-3 and TRBJ1-1; TRBD1 is a possible D gene (6 bases). The V end lost 10 bases, the J end lost 1 base, and 13 bases lay between the germline ends. Germline CDR1 ENHRY, CDR2 SYGVKD. The CDR3 totals 13 residues. The DNA of the CDR3 is TGTGCCACCACTAGACAGGAGAACACTGAAGCTTTCTTT. This encodes CATTRQENTEAFF.

The CDR3 nucleotides read TGCGCCAGCAGTGGGACAGGGACCGAGCAGTACTTC. Translation gives CASSGTGTEQYF. The chain carries TRBV5-1 and TRBJ2-7, with 9 bases that match TRBD1. The CDR3 length is 12 residues. Germline assignment: CDR1 SGHRS and CDR2 YFSETQ. Unmatched junction bases numbered 3, after V lost 5 bases and J lost 6 bases.

This clone was detected a few times. The chain is built from TRBV4-3 and TRBJ2-3, with a tentative D call TRBD1 (6 bases). Per germline, CDR1 LGHNA and CDR2 YSLEER. CDR3 length: 16 residues. The V gene lost 4 bases and the J gene lost 4 bases, with 18 bases spanning the gap. The CDR3 nucleotides read TGCGCCAGCAGCCTTGAACAGGGTATGAGGGCAGATACGCAGTATTTT. It encodes CASSLEQGMRADTQYF.

This clone showed up just once. This chain joins TRBV6-1 and TRBJ1-2; TRBD1 agrees at 9 bases. Germline CDR1 is MNHNS and CDR2 is SASEGT. The CDR3 is 15 residues long. J gave up 5 bases and V 5 bases, and 9 bases lay outside the gene matches. CDR3 bases: TGTGCCAGCAGTTTCCGGGACAGGGAGGGTTATGGCTACACCTTC. Translating gives CASSFRDREGYGYTF.

This clone was recorded only once. V usage is TRBV27 and J usage is TRBJ2-2; maybe TRBD1 (5 bases). The CDR3 has 18 residues. V was pared by 1 base and J by 0 bases, with 15 bases between. In germline, CDR1 is MNHEY, CDR2 SMNVEV (reference sequence). In DNA, the CDR3 is TGTGCCAGCAGTTTATTTTCGGTGCCAGGGCCGAACACCGGGGAGCTGTTTTTT. It encodes CASSLFSVPGPNTGELFF.

The CDR3 nucleotides are TGTGCCAGCAGTCCCCGACAGGGTTTGAGCTCCTATAATTCACCCCTCCACTTT. Translating it yields CASSPRQGLSSYNSPLHF. This rearrangement joins TRBV28 to TRBJ1-6, with 7 bases that match TRBD1. Trimming at V came to 5 bases and at J to 0 bases, leaving 10 bases not matched to a gene. CDR1 and CDR2 (germline): MDHEN, SYDVKM. CDR3 length: 18 residues.

The chain recombines TRBV28 with TRBJ1-3; no definite D call. This CDR3 has 11 amino acids. Germline V CDR1 and CDR2: MDHEN, SYDVKM. V dropped 8 bases and J dropped 8 bases, with 10 bases sitting between them. CDR3 sequence (DNA): TGTGCCAGCGGGCTCACTCACACCATATATTTT. Residues: CASGLTHTIYF.

This clone turned up a few times. The chain uses TRBV30 and TRBJ2-4; D remains unclear. This CDR3 has 15 residues. The V end lost 1 base, the J end lost 0 bases, and 10 bases lay between the germline ends. Germline V gene lookup returns CDR1 GTSNPN and CDR2 SVGIG (reference sequence). Here the CDR3 reads CAWSGASLAKNIQYF. CDR3 bases: TGTGCCTGGAGTGGCGCATCGCTAGCCAAAAACATTCAGTACTTC.

This chain uses TRBV5-8 with TRBJ2-5, with a tentative D call TRBD1 (6 bases). The J call may not be correct, given that the DNA end is closer to TRBJ2-7. This CDR3 has 14 residues. Germline-derived CDR1 and CDR2 are SGHTS and YDEGEE. CDR3 residues: CASSSDRHSHEQYF. The CDR3 DNA is TGTGCCAGCAGCTCCGACAGGCATTCCCACGAGCAGTACTTC.

This clone was counted a few times. The chain employs TRBV6-6 and TRBJ2-7; 7 nucleotides align to TRBD1. Germline V lookup: CDR1 MNHNY, CDR2 SVGAGI (reference sequence). The CDR3 extends over 15 amino acids. The trim removed 10 bases at V and 0 bases at J, leaving 12 bases unmatched. CDR3 DNA sequence: TGTGCCATCAGGGTTGACAGGGTGAGCTCCTACGAGCAGTACTTC. Residues: CAIRVDRVSSYEQYF.

The chain combines TRBV19 with TRBJ2-7, with TRBD2 as a possible D gene (5 bases). V was clipped by 5 bases and J by 4 bases, with 18 bases between them. In germline, CDR1 is LNHDA, CDR2 SQIVND (reference sequence). The CDR3 has 15 amino acids. Written as DNA, the CDR3 is TGTGCCAGTAGTTGGACGGACGAACCGGGGTACGAGCAGTACTTC. Translating gives CASSWTDEPGYEQYF.

V gene TRBV10-1 combines with J gene TRBJ2-7; 12 positions match TRBD2. V lost 7 bases and J lost 2; bases outside the gene matches: 9. The CDR3 spans 16 residues. CDR1 is WNHNN and CDR2 is SYGVQD in the germline V gene (reference sequence). As DNA, the CDR3 is TGCGCCAGCAATAGGACTAGCGGGAAAAGAACCTACGAGCAGTACTTC. This sequence encodes CASNRTSGKRTYEQYF.

V usage is TRBV6-5 and J usage is TRBJ1-1; maybe TRBD1 (6 bases). Between the trimmed V and J ends, which lost 2 bases and 3 bases, there was a span of 10 bases. Germline V gives CDR1 MNHEY, CDR2 SVGAGI. The CDR3 length is 14 residues. CDR3 bases: TGTGCCAGCAGTTACGGATACAGGGACACTGAAGCTTTCTTT. Protein product: CASSYGYRDTEAFF.

V gene TRBV6-5 combines with J gene TRBJ2-6; the D gene is possibly TRBD1 (6 bases). Germline V gene sequence: CDR1 MNHEY, CDR2 SVGAGI. Deletions cut 0 bases from V and 4 bases from J, with 10 bases between. The CDR3 length is 16 residues. The CDR3 is CASSYSTGTGANVLTF. CDR3 in DNA: TGTGCCAGCAGTTACTCGACAGGCACCGGGGCCAACGTCCTGACTTTC.

This clone is a singleton in its sample. The DNA of the CDR3 is TGCGCCAGCAGTTTGACAGGGTCGGATGGCTACACCTTC. Amino acids: CASSLTGSDGYTF. The chain combines TRBV5-1 with TRBJ1-2; TRBD1 matches at 7 bases. The germline V gene has CDR1 SGHRS and CDR2 YFSETQ. This CDR3 is 13 amino acids long. V lost 5 bases to trimming and J lost 6 bases; unmatched junction nucleotides: 7.

The chain combines TRBV28 with TRBJ2-5; D is possibly TRBD2 (5 bases). The closer fit of TRBJ2-7 to the DNA end suggests the J call may be wrong. The CDR3 is made up of 14 amino acids. From germline, CDR1 is MDHEN and CDR2 SYDVKM. The CDR3 here is CASSTPTTGNEQYF. DNA for the CDR3: TGTGCCAGCAGTACGCCGACGACCGGGAACGAGCAGTACTTC.

The rearrangement uses TRBV28 and TRBJ1-2; D remains unclear. The CDR3 has 13 residues. Germline CDR1 and CDR2: MDHEN and SYDVKM. Trimming left V 8 bases short and J 0 bases short, with 10 bases between. Here the CDR3 reads CASSKSTNYGYTF. CDR3 coding DNA: TGTGCCAGCTCTAAGTCCACTAACTATGGCTACACCTTC.

This clone was seen a handful of times. The V and J genes are TRBV4-3 and TRBJ2-5; TRBD1 matches at 10 bases. Germline trimming cut 6 bases from V and 2 bases from J; bases unmatched to any gene: 6. Germline CDR1 and CDR2: LGHNA and YSLEER. The CDR3 is 15 residues long. The CDR3 DNA sequence: TGCGCCAGCAGGCGGGACAGGGGTTTTCAAGAGACCCAGTACTTC. Its translation: CASRRDRGFQETQYF.

The chain employs TRBV27 and TRBJ1-6; no clear D. The CDR3 is 16 amino acids. V was clipped by 3 bases and J by 0 bases, with 9 bases between them. Germline loops: CDR1 MNHEY, CDR2 SMNVEV (reference sequence). This CDR3 reads CASSFSRPSYNSPLHF. The CDR3 region has the DNA TGTGCCAGCAGTTTCTCCCGTCCCTCCTATAATTCACCCCTCCACTTT.

The chain is built from TRBV5-1 and TRBJ2-3, with D possibly matching TRBD2 (5 bases). This CDR3 spans 15 amino acids. V was clipped by 0 bases and J by 2 bases, with 10 bases between them. Germline values: CDR1 SGHRS, CDR2 YFSETQ. The CDR3 protein is CASSLVTDYTDTQYF. The DNA of the CDR3 is TGCGCCAGCAGCTTGGTTACAGACTACACAGATACGCAGTATTTT. Based on the CDR3 plus reference TRBV5-1 and TRBJ2-3, the full variable domain is KAGVTQTPRYLIKTRGQQVTLSCSPISGHRSVSWYQQTPGQGLQFLFEYFSETQRNKGNFPGRFSGRQFSNSRSEMNVSTLELGDSALYLCASSLVTDYTDTQYFGPGTRLTVL.

The rearrangement uses TRBV5-1 and TRBJ2-3; TRBD2 aligns across 12 bases. The CDR3 loop spans 18 amino acids. The junction had 13 bases not matched to a gene; V was cut back by 4 bases and J by 4 bases. Germline CDR1 SGHRS, CDR2 YFSETQ. DNA for the CDR3: TGCGCCAGCAGCCCCGCCTTGACTAGCGGGAGTGGGGCAGATACGCAGTATTTT. Its protein is CASSPALTSGSGADTQYF. Using reference TRBV5-1 and TRBJ2-3 for the parts outside the CDR3, the full variable domain is KAGVTQTPRYLIKTRGQQVTLSCSPISGHRSVSWYQQTPGQGLQFLFEYFSETQRNKGNFPGRFSGRQFSNSRSEMNVSTLELGDSALYLCASSPALTSGSGADTQYFGPGTRLTVL.

The V call is TRBV19, the J call TRBJ2-7, with TRBD2 matching 8 bases. Germline V gives CDR1 LNHDA, CDR2 SQIVND (reference sequence). The ends lost 6 bases at V and 7 bases at J; junction bases unmatched: 8. This CDR3 is built from 13 residues. CDR3 sequence (DNA): TGTGCCAGTAGGGCCAGCGGGAGCAGGGAGCAGTACTTC. Amino acid sequence: CASRASGSREQYF.

The chain combines TRBV10-2 with TRBJ1-4; tentatively, D is TRBD1 (6 bases). The CDR3 has 14 residues. Germline CDR1 reads WSHSY; CDR2 reads SAAADI. Trimming removed 7 bases at V and 5 bases at J, with 14 bases between. CDR3 region: CASNQGTSNEKLFF. In DNA, the CDR3 is TGCGCCAGCAACCAGGGGACCTCGAATGAAAAACTGTTTTTT.

The J gene is TRBJ2-1, the V gene TRBV14, with a weak D call TRBD2 (7 bases). The V gene's germline CDR1 is SGHDN and CDR2 FVKESK. The V and J ends lost 0 bases and 8 bases respectively, with 17 bases between them. The CDR3 covers 16 residues. Here the CDR3 reads CASSQDRAGARHEQFF. In nucleotides, the CDR3 is TGTGCCAGCAGCCAAGATCGCGCGGGGGCTCGGCATGAGCAGTTCTTC.

The chain uses TRBV5-6 and TRBJ2-7; no definite D call. Trimming removed 0 bases at V and 1 base at J, with 11 bases between. This CDR3 is built from 15 residues. Germline V gene lookup returns CDR1 SGHDT and CDR2 YYEEEE. The CDR3 here is CASSLVSALSYEQYF. The DNA for the CDR3 is TGTGCCAGCAGCTTGGTTTCAGCGTTGTCCTACGAGCAGTACTTC.

J is TRBJ1-1 and V is TRBV9; D is unclear. The CDR3 is 12 amino acids. CDR1 SGDLS and CDR2 YYNGEE come from the germline V gene. Between the trimmed V and J ends, which lost 4 bases and 0 bases, there was a span of 4 bases. The CDR3 DNA sequence: TGTGCCAGCAGCCAGATGAACACTGAAGCTTTCTTT. Protein: CASSQMNTEAFF.

The V gene is TRBV5-1, the J gene TRBJ1-1; unclear D gene. Per the germline V gene, CDR1 is SGHRS and CDR2 is YFSETQ. This CDR3 has 14 residues. The V end was cut by 1 base, the J end by 4 bases, with 11 bases between. CDR3 region: CASSLLAEVTEAFF. In nucleotides, the CDR3 is TGCGCCAGCAGCTTGCTTGCAGAGGTCACTGAAGCTTTCTTT. Together with reference TRBV5-1 and TRBJ1-1, the CDR3 gives the full variable domain: KAGVTQTPRYLIKTRGQQVTLSCSPISGHRSVSWYQQTPGQGLQFLFEYFSETQRNKGNFPGRFSGRQFSNSRSEMNVSTLELGDSALYLCASSLLAEVTEAFFGQGTRLTVV.